This TCR beta chain emerged from a study of CD8+ T cells in alopecia areata. Isolated RNA was reverse transcribed into cDNA used as the sequencing template. TCRdb's table, derived via immunoSEQ multiplex PCR, lists solely in-frame clones and lacks some. The data show more than 200,000 clones, with around 43% seen just once and 2% to 3% held by the top ten. The treatment: oral pan-JAK inhibitor, 5-10 mg twice daily. Patients with alopecia areata provided lesional scalp punch biopsies as well as peripheral blood. A few counts support this clone. Its target is unknown. There are 13 residues in the CDR3. V was shortened by 6 bases and J by 3 bases, with 12 bases between the two germline ends. The germline gives CDR1 SQVTM, CDR2 ANQGSEA. Study outcomes and limitations: Both scalp clonality and the expanded CD8+ clones among the top 100 showed a significant decrease with tofacitinib. Scalp sample data also include resident alphabeta T cells from normal skin.

The sample consisted of CD4+ T cells sorted from blood, taken around week 36, from a patient treated with tofacitinib. This receptor was obtained from a human donor with alopecia areata. V usage is TRBV29-1 and J usage is TRBJ1-3, with D maybe TRBD1 (5 bases). The CDR3 sequence is CSVRGELGNTIYF. The CDR3 DNA reads as TGCAGCGTGAGGGGAGAGCTTGGAAACACCATATATTTT.